This T cell receptor (beta chain) was recorded in a study of Tregs in tolerant kidney transplant recipients. General study points: The small number of patients limits these findings pending further validation. No direct test of biological reproducibility was done here.

Assay: immunoSEQ multiplex PCR; the TCRdb copy retains only in-frame clones and omits some. There are tens of thousands of clones in the sample; about 90% occur only once, and 0.7% lies in the top ten. A word on this clone: What it recognizes is unknown.

Material: Tregs from blood. The sequence came from a human donor in good health.

The CDR3 nucleotides read TGTGCCAGCAGTCCAGCTCCTCCCTACGAGCAGTACTTC. It translates to CASSPAPPYEQYF. The gene calls are TRBV27 and TRBJ2-7; D not certain. Germline loops: CDR1 MNHEY, CDR2 SMNVEV (reference sequence). V dropped 5 bases and J dropped 2 bases, with 10 bases sitting between them. CDR3 length equals 13 residues.